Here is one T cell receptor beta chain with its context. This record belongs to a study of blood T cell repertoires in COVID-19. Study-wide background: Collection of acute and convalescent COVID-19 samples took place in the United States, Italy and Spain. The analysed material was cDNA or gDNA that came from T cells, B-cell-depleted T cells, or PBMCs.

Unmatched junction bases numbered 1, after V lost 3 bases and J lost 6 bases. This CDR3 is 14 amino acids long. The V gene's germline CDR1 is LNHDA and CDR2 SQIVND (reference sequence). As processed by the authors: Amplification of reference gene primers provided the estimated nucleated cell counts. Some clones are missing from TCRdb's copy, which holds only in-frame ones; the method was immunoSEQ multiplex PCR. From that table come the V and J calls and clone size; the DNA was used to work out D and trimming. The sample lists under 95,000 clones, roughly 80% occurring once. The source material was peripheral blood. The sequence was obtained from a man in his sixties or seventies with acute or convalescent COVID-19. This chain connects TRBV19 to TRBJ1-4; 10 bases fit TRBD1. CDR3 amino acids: CASSMGQGYEKLFF. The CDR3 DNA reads TGTGCCAGTAGTATGGGACAGGGGTATGAAAAACTGTTTTTT.